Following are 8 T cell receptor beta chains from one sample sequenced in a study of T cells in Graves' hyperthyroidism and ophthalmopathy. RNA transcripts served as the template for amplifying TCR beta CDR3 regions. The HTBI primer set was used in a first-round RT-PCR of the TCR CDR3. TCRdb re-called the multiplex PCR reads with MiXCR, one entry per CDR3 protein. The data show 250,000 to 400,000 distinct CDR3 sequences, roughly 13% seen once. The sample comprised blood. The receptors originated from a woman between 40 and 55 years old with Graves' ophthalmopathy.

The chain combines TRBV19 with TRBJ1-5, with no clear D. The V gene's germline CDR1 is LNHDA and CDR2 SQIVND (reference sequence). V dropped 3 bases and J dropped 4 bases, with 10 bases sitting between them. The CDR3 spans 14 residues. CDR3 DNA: TGTGCCAGTAGTATGCTCACGCCGAATCAGCCCCAGCATTTT. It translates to CASSMLTPNQPQHF.

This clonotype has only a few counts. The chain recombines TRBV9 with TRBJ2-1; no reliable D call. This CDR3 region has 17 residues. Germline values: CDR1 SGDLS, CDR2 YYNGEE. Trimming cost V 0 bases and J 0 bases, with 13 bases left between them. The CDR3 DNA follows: TGTGCCAGCAGCGTAGGCTTTGCGCCCAGCTCCTACAATGAGCAGTTCTTC. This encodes CASSVGFAPSSYNEQFF. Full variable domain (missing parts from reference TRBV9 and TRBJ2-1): DSGVTQTPKHLITATGQRVTLRCSPRSGDLSVYWYQQSLDQGLQFLIQYYNGEERAKGNILERFSAQQFPDLHSELNLSSLELGDSALYFCASSVGFAPSSYNEQFFGPGTRLTVL.

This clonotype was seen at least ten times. CDR3 sequence: CAISDPDWGRMNTEAFF. The CDR3 bases are TGTGCCATCAGTGATCCCGACTGGGGCAGAATGAACACTGAAGCTTTCTTT. The V call is TRBV10-3, the J call TRBJ1-1; TRBD1 might be the D (5 bases). This CDR3 region has 17 residues. The V gene lost 3 bases and the J gene lost 0 bases, with 17 bases spanning the gap. Per germline, CDR1 ENHRY and CDR2 SYGVKD.

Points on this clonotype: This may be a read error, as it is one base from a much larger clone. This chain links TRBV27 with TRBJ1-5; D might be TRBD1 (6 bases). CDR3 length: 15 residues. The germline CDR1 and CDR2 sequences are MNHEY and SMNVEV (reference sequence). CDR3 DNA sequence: TGTACCAGCAGTTCGGGACTGTGGGGGCATCAGCCCCAGCATTTT. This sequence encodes CTSSSGLWGHQPQHF.

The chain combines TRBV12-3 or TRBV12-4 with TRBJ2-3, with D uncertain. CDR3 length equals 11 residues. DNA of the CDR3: TGTTCAAGCACGGGCGCAGCTACGCAGTATTTT. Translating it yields CSSTGAATQYF.

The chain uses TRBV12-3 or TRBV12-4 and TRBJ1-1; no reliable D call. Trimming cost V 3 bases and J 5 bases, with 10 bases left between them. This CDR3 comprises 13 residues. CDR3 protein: CASSFVRGTEAFF. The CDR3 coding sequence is TGTGCCAGCAGTTTTGTGAGAGGGACTGAAGCTTTCTTT.

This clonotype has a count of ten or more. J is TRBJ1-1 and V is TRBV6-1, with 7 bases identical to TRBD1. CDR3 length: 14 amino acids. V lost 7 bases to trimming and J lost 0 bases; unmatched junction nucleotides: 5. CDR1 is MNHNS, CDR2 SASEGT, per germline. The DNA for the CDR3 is TGTGCCAGCACTGACAGGGTCCTGAACACTGAAGCTTTCTTT. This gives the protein CASTDRVLNTEAFF.

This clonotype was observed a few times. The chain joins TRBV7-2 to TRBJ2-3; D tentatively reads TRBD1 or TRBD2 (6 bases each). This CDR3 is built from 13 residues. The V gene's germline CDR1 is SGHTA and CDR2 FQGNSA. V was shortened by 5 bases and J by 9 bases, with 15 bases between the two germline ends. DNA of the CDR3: TGTGCCAGCAGCGCATATTGGGGGGCGACGCAGTATTTT. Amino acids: CASSAYWGATQYF.